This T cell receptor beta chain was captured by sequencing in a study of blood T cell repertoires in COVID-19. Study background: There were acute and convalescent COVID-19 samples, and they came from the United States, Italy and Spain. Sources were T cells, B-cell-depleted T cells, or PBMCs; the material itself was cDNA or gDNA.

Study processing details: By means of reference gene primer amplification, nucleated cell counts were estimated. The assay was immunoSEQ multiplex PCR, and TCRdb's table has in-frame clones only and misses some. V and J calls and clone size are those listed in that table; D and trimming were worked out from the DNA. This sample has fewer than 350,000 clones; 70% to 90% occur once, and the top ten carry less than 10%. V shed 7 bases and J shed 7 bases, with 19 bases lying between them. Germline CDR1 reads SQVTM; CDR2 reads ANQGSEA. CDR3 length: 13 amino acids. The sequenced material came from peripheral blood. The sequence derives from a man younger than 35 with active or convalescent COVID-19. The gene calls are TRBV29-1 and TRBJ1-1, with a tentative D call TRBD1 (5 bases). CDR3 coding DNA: TGCAGCGCTCGGTTGGCAAGGGGATTTGAAGCTTTCTTT. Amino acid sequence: CSARLARGFEAFF.